A selection of T cell receptor beta chains follows, all from one sample in a study of CD8 T cells in ankylosing spondylitis. TCRdb independently ran MiXCR on the 5' RACE reads; one entry per CDR3 protein. The sample yields 200,000 to 250,000 distinct CDR3 sequences, about 10% seen once. Sequenced: blood, either unsorted or a sorted T cell fraction (not recorded which). These receptors came from a male donor with ankylosing spondylitis or in good health (not recorded which). Each CDR3 is given with its conserved first and last residue. A D gene is named only where the DNA matches it firmly. Clone size, where shown, is once, few, many, or a class for clones that have expanded.

>TRBJ1-1|.|TRBV20-1|many
CSARDDRKNTEAFF
TGCAGTGCTAGAGATGACAGAAAGAACACTGAAGCTTTCTTT
>TRBJ2-1|.|TRBV20-1|many
CSAYKGISYNEQFF
TGCAGTGCTTATAAAGGGATCTCCTACAATGAGCAGTTCTTC
>TRBJ2-3|.|TRBV4-1|many
CASSQDSRVRGTDTQYF
TGCGCCAGCAGCCAAGATTCGCGAGTGCGTGGCACAGATACGCAGTATTTT
>TRBJ2-2|.|TRBV28|many
CASRPLGLSGNTGELFF
TGTGCCAGCAGACCCTTGGGACTTTCGGGAAACACCGGGGAGCTGTTTTTT
>TRBJ2-7|.|TRBV12-3/TRBV12-4|many
CASSLTGYEQYF
TGCGCCAGCAGCTTGACAGGCTACGAGCAGTACTTC
>TRBJ2-3|TRBD2|TRBV2|few
CASSAERGYTDTQYF
TGTGCCAGCAGTGCTGAGCGGGGGTACACAGATACGCAGTATTTT
>TRBJ1-2|.|TRBV5-6|few
CASSPDSNNYGYTF
TGTGCCAGCAGCCCGGACAGCAATAACTATGGCTACACCTTC
>TRBJ2-5|TRBD2|TRBV11-3|.
CASSSGLFSETQYF
TGTGCCAGCAGCTCGGGACTATTCTCGGAGACCCAGTACTTC
>TRBJ1-1|.|TRBV9|few
CASSPFLAAEAFF
TGTGCCAGCAGCCCTTTTTTGGCCGCTGAAGCTTTCTTT
>TRBJ2-7|TRBD2|TRBV20-1|.
CSAIPGTSGNWGEQYF
TGCAGTGCTATCCCCGGTACTAGCGGGAATTGGGGCGAGCAGTACTTC
>TRBJ1-1|.|TRBV20-1|.
CSARDSGTSGAFF
TGCAGTGCTAGAGATTCGGGGACCTCGGGAGCTTTCTTT
>TRBJ2-2|.|TRBV6-5|many
CASSSLMGELFF
TGTGCCAGCAGTAGTCTGATGGGGGAGCTGTTTTTT
>TRBJ2-7|TRBD2|TRBV20-1|many
CSASTGGPLNEQYF
TGCAGTGCGTCAACGGGAGGGCCACTCAACGAGCAGTACTTC
>TRBJ2-5|.|TRBV2|few
CASLSTVQETQYF
TGTGCCAGCCTCTCGACTGTCCAAGAGACCCAGTACTTC
>TRBJ2-1|TRBD1|TRBV20-1|few
CSARDRRDREQFF
TGCAGTGCTAGAGATCGACGGGACAGGGAGCAGTTCTTC
>TRBJ2-3|TRBD2|TRBV20-1|many
CSARLAGGPDTQYF
TGCAGTGCTAGACTAGCGGGAGGTCCTGATACGCAGTATTTT
>TRBJ2-2|TRBD1|TRBV5-1|many
CASSSLTGGNTGELFF
TGCGCCAGCAGCTCCCTGACAGGGGGCAACACCGGGGAGCTGTTTTTT
>TRBJ1-4|.|TRBV5-1|few
CASSSEATNEKLFF
TGCGCCAGCAGTTCCGAGGCAACTAATGAAAAACTGTTTTTT
>TRBJ2-5|.|TRBV20-1|many
CSATRGAEETQYF
TGCAGTGCTACACGGGGGGCCGAAGAGACCCAGTACTTC
>TRBJ2-5|TRBD2|TRBV20-1|.
CSAWGHGAGGDQETQYF
TGCAGTGCTTGGGGCCACGGGGCGGGGGGCGATCAAGAGACCCAGTACTTC
>TRBJ1-1|.|TRBV20-1|many
CSPRSFSSGNTEAFF
TGCAGTCCACGGTCTTTTAGTTCGGGGAACACTGAAGCTTTCTTT
>TRBJ2-3|.|TRBV12-3/TRBV12-4|many
CASSFEASTDTQYF
TGTGCCAGCAGTTTTGAAGCTAGCACAGATACGCAGTATTTT
>TRBJ1-5|.|TRBV11-2|.
CASSLRVVGAYSNQPQHF
TGTGCCAGCAGCTTAAGGGTTGTGGGAGCTTATAGCAATCAGCCCCAGCATTTT